Shown below are 21 T cell receptor beta chains from a single sample sequenced in a study of T-cell reconstitution after alpha-beta-depleted transplantation in children. TCRbeta library construction was performed incorporating unique molecular identifiers. TCRdb re-derived calls from the PCR reads in MiXCR, one entry per CDR3 protein. In the table there are about 460,000 distinct CDR3 sequences, approximately 10% of which are singletons. This specimen consisted of PBMCs, mostly from graft donor cells, obtained 180 days after TCRalphabeta/CD19-depleted stem cell transplant. These receptors were collected from a female patient aged 2-9 years who had a stem cell transplant for aplastic anemia, so the T cells may come from the graft donor.

This clonotype was observed a few times. The V call is TRBV9, the J call TRBJ2-2; D tentatively fits TRBD1 or TRBD2 (5 bases each). Germline CDR1 reads SGDLS; CDR2 reads YYNGEE. The CDR3 extends over 13 amino acids. The V end lost 6 bases, the J end lost 2 bases, and 8 bases lay between the germline ends. For the CDR3, the DNA is TGTGCCAGCACGGGGCTAAACACCGGGGAGCTGTTTTTT. Translated, it gives CASTGLNTGELFF.

The sample holds a few counts of this clonotype. V and J are TRBV20-1 and TRBJ2-5; TRBD2 matches 8 bases. The germline gives CDR1 DFQATT, CDR2 SNEGSKA (reference sequence). The CDR3 totals 16 residues. Losses at the gene ends were 0 bases for V and 0 bases for J; bases not matched to a gene: 6. CDR3 sequence: CSARDQTSAYQETQYF. In DNA form, the CDR3 reads TGCAGTGCTAGAGATCAGACTAGCGCGTACCAAGAGACCCAGTACTTC.

A few counts support this clonotype. The rearrangement uses TRBV3-1 and TRBJ2-5, with D possibly matching TRBD2 (5 bases). Trimming removed 4 bases at V and 1 base at J, with 13 bases between. The CDR3 consists of 15 residues. Germline lookup yields CDR1 LGHDT and CDR2 YNNKEL (reference sequence). The CDR3 sequence: CASSPGEHPQETQYF. The CDR3, as DNA: TGTGCCAGCAGCCCCGGGGAGCATCCCCAAGAGACCCAGTACTTC.

This clonotype was detected only a few times. The chain has TRBV5-1 and TRBJ2-3; D may be TRBD2 (6 bases). Looked up from germline, CDR1 is SGHRS and CDR2 is YFSETQ. CDR3 length: 14 amino acids. The V end was cut by 7 bases, the J end by 4 bases, with 16 bases between. As DNA, the CDR3 is TGCGCCAGCGGGCAGACTAGGTTGGCAGATACGCAGTATTTT. Its protein is CASGQTRLADTQYF. Combining the CDR3 with reference TRBV5-1 and TRBJ2-3 gives the whole variable domain KAGVTQTPRYLIKTRGQQVTLSCSPISGHRSVSWYQQTPGQGLQFLFEYFSETQRNKGNFPGRFSGRQFSNSRSEMNVSTLELGDSALYLCASGQTRLADTQYFGPGTRLTVL.

This clonotype was counted a few times. The chain carries TRBV5-1 and TRBJ1-4; TRBD1 matches at 7 bases. The CDR3 has 13 residues. Germline V lookup: CDR1 SGHRS, CDR2 YFSETQ. J lost 7 bases, V lost 5 bases, and 5 bases had no gene match. The CDR3 loop reads CASRGQNFEKLFF. The CDR3 DNA sequence: TGCGCCAGCAGGGGACAGAACTTTGAAAAACTGTTTTTT. Drawing the rest from reference TRBV5-1 and TRBJ1-4, the complete variable domain is KAGVTQTPRYLIKTRGQQVTLSCSPISGHRSVSWYQQTPGQGLQFLFEYFSETQRNKGNFPGRFSGRQFSNSRSEMNVSTLELGDSALYLCASRGQNFEKLFFGSGTQLSVL.

This clonotype was picked up a small number of times. J is TRBJ1-5 and V is TRBV7-8; 8 nucleotides match TRBD1. V gave up 5 bases and J gave up 2 bases; unmatched junction bases: 11. The germline CDR1 and CDR2 sequences are SGHVS and FQNEAQ. The CDR3 is 17 amino acids. Here the CDR3 DNA reads TGTGCCAGCAGCCACGCAGGCAGGGGGCTTGGCAATCAGCCCCAGCATTTT. Its translation: CASSHAGRGLGNQPQHF.

In its sample, this clonotype was seen a few times. This rearrangement joins TRBV3-1 to TRBJ1-6; a possible D gene is TRBD1 (5 bases). CDR1 and CDR2 from the germline V gene are LGHDT and YNNKEL (reference sequence). This CDR3 region has 15 residues. V was pared by 6 bases and J by 8 bases, with 17 bases between. The CDR3 DNA reads TGTGCCAGCAGGCCTGGGGCCCCATGGGATTCACCCCTCCACTTT. Translating gives CASRPGAPWDSPLHF.

The V gene is TRBV7-2, the J gene TRBJ2-1, with 13 bases that match TRBD2. Per the germline V gene, CDR1 is SGHTA and CDR2 is FQGNSA. V gave up 5 bases and J gave up 7 bases; unmatched junction bases: 8. The CDR3 has 16 residues. The CDR3 loop is CASSVETSGRTNEQFF. In DNA form, the CDR3 reads TGTGCCAGCAGCGTAGAGACTAGCGGGAGGACGAATGAGCAGTTCTTC.

This clonotype was observed a handful of times. The chain employs TRBV6-2 or TRBV6-3 and TRBJ2-1; 11 bases are shared with TRBD2. The V segment lost 2 bases and the J segment 0 bases; nucleotides outside the gene matches: 3. The CDR3 runs 17 residues. Germline values: CDR1 MNHEY, CDR2 SVGEGT. The CDR3 DNA sequence: TGTGCCAGCAGTTACCTAGCGGGAGGCTACTCCTACAATGAGCAGTTCTTC. Its translation is CASSYLAGGYSYNEQFF.

The chain is built from TRBV7-2 and TRBJ2-3; a possible D gene is TRBD2 (6 bases). The CDR3 loop spans 15 amino acids. Germline V gives CDR1 SGHTA, CDR2 FQGNSA. The V end was cut by 0 bases, the J end by 7 bases, with 14 bases between. The CDR3 is CASSLASTSSHTQYF. DNA for the CDR3: TGTGCCAGCAGCTTAGCCTCGACTAGTTCCCATACGCAGTATTTT. The whole variable domain, filled in from reference TRBV7-2 and TRBJ2-3, reads GAGVSQSPSNKVTEKGKDVELRCDPISGHTALYWYRQSLGQGLEFLIYFQGNSAPDKSGLPSDRFSAERTGGSVSTLTIQRTQQEDSAVYLCASSLASTSSHTQYFGPGTRLTVL.

This clonotype has at least ten counts. The chain links TRBV7-2 to TRBJ2-1; possible D gene TRBD2, 6 bases. The germline gives CDR1 SGHTA, CDR2 FQGNSA. This CDR3 is 15 amino acids long. Trimming took 3 bases from V and 8 from J, leaving 17 bases between them. The DNA of the CDR3 is TGTGCCAGCAGCTTTCGGGACGGACTAAGGGATGAGCAGTTCTTC. It specifies CASSFRDGLRDEQFF.

This clonotype turned up a few times. The chain employs TRBV20-1 and TRBJ2-1, with D possibly matching TRBD2 (5 bases). Germline CDR1 reads DFQATT; CDR2 reads SNEGSKA (reference sequence). V lost 3 bases and J 7 bases, leaving 16 bases between the germline ends. The CDR3 runs 14 residues. CDR3 sequence reads: CSARDSTLANEQFF. CDR3 bases: TGCAGTGCTAGGGATTCTACCTTAGCGAATGAGCAGTTCTTC.

J is TRBJ2-1 and V is TRBV12-3 or TRBV12-4, with no clear D. Trimming removed 2 bases from V and 8 bases from J, with 13 bases in between. This CDR3 region has 14 residues. In DNA, the CDR3 is TGTGCCAGCAGTTTAAGGGTAGGTGAGGATGAGCAGTTCTTC. Translating it yields CASSLRVGEDEQFF.

This clonotype has a handful of counts. The chain has TRBV5-1 and TRBJ2-5, with a possible D match to TRBD1 (5 bases). Germline-derived CDR1 and CDR2 are SGHRS and YFSETQ. The CDR3 sequence is 13 residues long. V lost 3 bases to trimming and J lost 2 bases, with 8 bases between them. The CDR3 DNA reads as TGCGCCAGCAGCTCACAGGTTCAAGAGACCCAGTACTTC. It encodes CASSSQVQETQYF.

This clonotype occurred a few times. The V gene is TRBV29-1, the J gene TRBJ1-1; D possibly corresponds to TRBD1 (5 bases). CDR1 and CDR2 from the germline V gene are SQVTM and ANQGSEA. This CDR3 comprises 12 residues. V dropped 5 bases and J dropped 1 base, with 8 bases sitting between them. CDR3 sequence: CSVQGGNTEAFF. The CDR3, as DNA: TGCAGCGTTCAGGGAGGGAACACTGAAGCTTTCTTT.

The chain links TRBV24-1 to TRBJ2-1, with 9 bases aligning to TRBD2. Germline V gene data show CDR1 as KGHDR and CDR2 as SFDVKD. CDR3 size: 14 residues. The junction had 1 base not matched to a gene; V was cut back by 6 bases and J by 2 bases. The CDR3 here is CATSLAGPYNEQFF. The CDR3 region has the DNA TGTGCCACCAGTCTAGCGGGACCCTACAATGAGCAGTTCTTC.

In regard to this clonotype: A much bigger clone sits one base away, suggesting this may be a read error. The genes are TRBV24-1 and TRBJ2-1; D might be TRBD1 or TRBD2, each matching 5 bases. Germline V lookup: CDR1 KGHDR, CDR2 SFDVKD. The CDR3 covers 14 residues. The CDR3 here is CATGTGSSYNEHFF. The CDR3 DNA reads as TGTGCCACAGGGACGGGAAGCTCCTACAATGAGCATTTCTTC.

This clonotype occurred many times. The chain recombines TRBV7-8 with TRBJ2-1, with unresolved D. CDR1 and CDR2 from the germline V gene are SGHVS and FQNEAQ. Trimming cost V 3 bases and J 2 bases, with 11 bases left between them. The CDR3 is 15 amino acids. The CDR3 coding sequence is TGTGCCAGCAGCTTGGCACGGTTAACCTACAATGAGCAGTTCTTC. It yields the protein CASSLARLTYNEQFF.

This clonotype was counted between two and nine times. The chain links TRBV15 to TRBJ1-1; 7 bases fit TRBD1. The germline CDR1 and CDR2 sequences are LNHNV and YYDKDF (reference sequence). V trimming: 6 bases; J trimming: 4 bases; junction bases outside the gene matches: 11. This CDR3 contains 15 residues. Here the CDR3 reads CATSLPQGLGTEAFF. As DNA, the CDR3 is TGTGCCACCAGTTTACCACAGGGGCTGGGCACTGAAGCTTTCTTT.

The chain employs TRBV7-2 and TRBJ2-3; 9 positions match TRBD2. The CDR3 loop spans 14 amino acids. CDR1 is SGHTA and CDR2 is FQGNSA in the germline V gene. After removal of 7 bases from V and 2 bases from J, the junction contained 4 bases not matched to a gene. As DNA, the CDR3 is TGTGCCAGCACCCTAGCGGGGTTCACAGATACGCAGTATTTT. Encoded protein: CASTLAGFTDTQYF. The entire variable domain, with the rest obtained from reference TRBV7-2 and TRBJ2-3, is as follows: GAGVSQSPSNKVTEKGKDVELRCDPISGHTALYWYRQSLGQGLEFLIYFQGNSAPDKSGLPSDRFSAERTGGSVSTLTIQRTQQEDSAVYLCASTLAGFTDTQYFGPGTRLTVL.

This clonotype was counted a few times. This chain joins TRBV10-1 and TRBJ2-2; no definite D call. This CDR3 is built from 13 residues. Germline V lookup: CDR1 WNHNN, CDR2 SYGVQD (reference sequence). Trimming took 10 bases from V and 3 from J, leaving 12 bases between them. The DNA for the CDR3 is TGCGCCACCCCCGACCGAGACACCGGGGAGCTGTTTTTT. Its translation is CATPDRDTGELFF.